Reported below is one TCR beta chain. The sample belongs to a study of Ad26.COV2.S vaccination and SARS-CoV-2 variants. Overall study: Among those in the COV1001 Ad26.COV2.S trial arm was the donor.

Profiled with immunoSEQ multiplex PCR; TCRdb holds only in-frame clones, not every one. Seen here are about 350,000 clones, roughly 81% observed once, and the top ten hold 2.5% to 3.5%. J lost 7 bases, V lost 5 bases, and 3 bases had no gene match. The CDR3 runs to 13 residues. CDR1 SGHTA and CDR2 FQGNSA come from the germline V gene. Described treatment: 19 received Ad26.COV2.S at low or high dose, single or two shots; about 5 received placebo; per-sample allocation not given. Sampling was done on day 63 after the first vaccine or placebo injection. The receptor was isolated from a person between 18 and 60 years old who received the Ad26.COV2.S COVID-19 vaccine or a placebo. V is TRBV7-2 and J is TRBJ2-2, with 8 bases fitting TRBD1. The material was peripheral blood, obtained in a trial of Ad26.COV2.S vaccine versus placebo. The CDR3 nucleotides read TGTGCCAGCAGCCGACAGGGGAGCGGGGAGCTGTTTTTT. This gives the protein CASSRQGSGELFF.